This paragraph covers one T cell receptor beta chain sequence. This sample was included in a study of blood T cell repertoires in COVID-19. The overall study: The United States, Italy and Spain provided the acute and convalescent COVID-19 samples. From T cells, B-cell-depleted T cells, or PBMCs came the material, which was cDNA or gDNA.

J was trimmed by 1 base and V by 3 bases; bases with no gene match: 0. The length of the CDR3 is 16 residues. The germline CDR1 and CDR2 sequences are SGDLS and YYNGEE. How the authors handled the data: For nucleated cells, counts were estimated from reference gene primer amplification. The method was immunoSEQ multiplex PCR; TCRdb's version includes in-frame clones alone and lacks a portion of them. V and J calls and clone size are as listed in that table; D and trimming were resolved from the DNA. This sample has over 250,000 clones, with roughly nine tenths found just once. The V gene is TRBV9, the J gene TRBJ2-2; the match to TRBD2 covers 13 bases. The receptor's source is a man in his forties who had recovered from COVID-19. Sequencing used peripheral blood. Here the CDR3 reads CASSGLAGGNTGELFF. Written as DNA, the CDR3 is TGTGCCAGCAGCGGACTAGCGGGAGGGAACACCGGGGAGCTGTTTTTT.